The 31 T cell receptor beta chains in this list originate from one sample, sequenced in a study of T cell repertoires in cytomegalovirus infection. MiXCR was run by TCRdb on the reads, yielding one entry per CDR3 protein. The sample contains around 260,000 distinct CDR3 sequences, 25% of which appear only once. Sequenced sample: PBMCs. The receptors stem from a human donor in good health (CMV status not recorded). Some clones in this sample may be carry-over from other donors' samples.

The chain links TRBV24-1 to TRBJ2-7; 10 positions match TRBD1. Trimming removed 9 bases from V and 5 bases from J; junction bases left unmatched: 9. The germline V gene has CDR1 KGHDR and CDR2 SFDVKD. There are 14 residues in the CDR3. CDR3 region: CATGPGTGDNEQYF. In DNA, the CDR3 is TGTGCCACCGGCCCCGGGACAGGGGACAACGAGCAGTACTTC.

Points on this clonotype: A much larger clone differs by one base, so this may be a read error. This chain links TRBV7-2 with TRBJ2-3; 10 bases are shared with TRBD2. Trimming removed 6 bases from V and 14 bases from J; junction bases left unmatched: 8. Germline V gene data show CDR1 as SGHTA and CDR2 as FQGNSA. The CDR3 sequence is 12 residues long. The CDR3 DNA follows: TGTGCCAGCAGGTCCCTTAGCGGGAGGCTGTATTTT. It codes for CASRSLSGRLYF.

The chain employs TRBV7-6 and TRBJ2-1; 8 bases agree with TRBD2. V dropped 7 bases and J dropped 2; count of bases not matched to a gene: 7. The CDR3 sequence is 15 residues long. Germline assignment: CDR1 SGHVS and CDR2 FNYEAQ. The CDR3 region is CASISAGVTYNEQFF. In nucleotides, the CDR3 is TGTGCCAGCATCTCAGCGGGAGTCACCTACAATGAGCAGTTCTTC.

This clonotype appeared a few times. The chain is built from TRBV5-5 and TRBJ2-2; D may match TRBD1 or TRBD2 (5 bases each). Germline lookup yields CDR1 SGHKS and CDR2 YYEKEE (reference sequence). The V and J ends lost 0 bases and 7 bases respectively, with 10 bases between them. The CDR3 contains 14 residues. The CDR3 protein is CASSLVGDGGELFF. CDR3 DNA: TGTGCCAGCAGCTTGGTAGGGGACGGCGGGGAGCTGTTTTTT.

This clonotype was found a few times. CDR3 sequence reads: CASSYLENRGTQYF. The CDR3 DNA reads TGTGCCAGCAGTTACCTGGAAAATCGGGGGACCCAGTACTTC. This sequence joins TRBV6-2 or TRBV6-3 and TRBJ2-5; D might be TRBD2 (5 bases). Germline V gene data show CDR1 as MNHEY and CDR2 as SVGEGT. V shed 2 bases and J shed 7 bases, with 14 bases lying between them. This CDR3 spans 14 amino acids.

This clonotype was seen a handful of times. The chain carries TRBV28 and TRBJ1-1; D call uncertain. The CDR3 loop spans 16 amino acids. Germline CDR1 MDHEN, CDR2 SYDVKM. V lost 10 bases and J 0 bases, leaving 21 bases between the germline ends. CDR3 in amino acids: CAIEPPDVRLNTEAFF. The CDR3 nucleotides read TGTGCCATTGAACCCCCGGACGTTCGACTGAACACTGAAGCTTTCTTT.

The chain recombines TRBV18 with TRBJ1-5; the D is unclear. Germline assignment: CDR1 KGHSH and CDR2 LQKENI. V was clipped by 2 bases and J by 2 bases, with 10 bases between them. The CDR3 runs to 15 residues. The CDR3 DNA follows: TGTGCCAGCTCACCAACAGCGAATGGCAATCAGCCCCAGCATTTT. Residues: CASSPTANGNQPQHF.

As to this clonotype: This may be a read error, as it is one base from a much larger clone. As the CDR3 is not closed by the conserved phenylalanine or tryptophan, this likely results from a read error. The V and J genes are TRBV7-2 and TRBJ2-3, with unresolved D. Trimming pared 0 bases from V and 4 bases from J, leaving 5 bases between. The germline gives CDR1 SGHTA, CDR2 FQGNSA. The CDR3 has 13 residues. Written as DNA, the CDR3 is TGTGCCAGCAGCTTAGCGCGGTCAGATACGCAGTATTTG. Its protein is CASSLARSDTQYL.

V is TRBV24-1 and J is TRBJ2-7; D is undetermined. The V and J ends lost 4 bases and 1 base respectively, with 7 bases between them. This CDR3 region has 13 residues. The germline gives CDR1 KGHDR, CDR2 SFDVKD. In DNA form, the CDR3 reads TGTGCCACCAGTGAGGCAGGTTCCTACGAGCAGTACTTC. This codes for CATSEAGSYEQYF.

This clonotype was seen repeatedly, ten times or more. The rearrangement uses TRBV7-2 and TRBJ1-3; 10 nucleotides line up with TRBD1. This CDR3 has 15 residues. Germline CDR1 reads SGHTA; CDR2 reads FQGNSA. V shed 0 bases, J shed 8 bases, and the junction held 4 bases outside the gene matches. The CDR3 sequence is CASSLALGQGDTIYF. The DNA for the CDR3 is TGTGCCAGCAGCTTAGCGTTAGGACAGGGGGACACCATATATTTT.

V usage is TRBV19 and J usage is TRBJ2-2, with 8 positions matching TRBD2. Germline loops: CDR1 LNHDA, CDR2 SQIVND (reference sequence). V lost 6 bases and J lost 5; bases outside the gene matches: 2. The CDR3 is made up of 13 amino acids. The CDR3 sequence is CASRVAGTGELFF. Written as DNA, the CDR3 is TGTGCCAGTAGAGTAGCGGGAACCGGGGAGCTGTTTTTT.

This chain connects TRBV6-5 to TRBJ2-3; D possibly corresponds to TRBD1 (5 bases). Germline-derived CDR1 and CDR2 are MNHEY and SVGAGI. The CDR3 sequence is 15 residues long. V lost 2 bases to trimming and J lost 1 base, with 10 bases between them. The CDR3 is CASSYDIGGTDTQYF. CDR3 sequence (DNA): TGTGCCAGCAGTTACGATATAGGGGGCACAGATACGCAGTATTTT.

This clonotype has just a few counts. J is TRBJ1-5 and V is TRBV6-1; D unclear. Trimming shortened V by 6 bases and J by 1 base, and 7 bases separated the two germline ends. Germline V gene data show CDR1 as MNHNS and CDR2 as SASEGT. This CDR3 is 13 amino acids long. CDR3 DNA: TGTGCCAGCAGCACCAAGAGCAATCAGCCCCAGCATTTT. As protein: CASSTKSNQPQHF.

The CDR3 nucleotides read TGTGCCAGCAGGAGACAGGGCGAGAAGCTCTCTTCAAAAACCGCTCCTAAGGGCGTC. It translates to CASRRQGEKLSSKTAPKGV. The V gene is TRBV12-3 or TRBV12-4, the J gene TRBJ2-7; 7 nucleotides agree with TRBD1. The CDR3 is made up of 19 amino acids.

This clonotype was seen repeatedly, ten times or more. This chain connects TRBV11-2 to TRBJ2-5; 13 bases fit TRBD2. V gave up 5 bases and J gave up 5 bases; unmatched junction bases: 2. Germline V gives CDR1 SGHAT, CDR2 FQNNGV. The CDR3 is 14 amino acids. This CDR3 is CASSRGLAGETQYF. CDR3 nucleotide sequence: TGTGCCAGCAGCCGGGGACTAGCGGGGGAGACCCAGTACTTC.

The sample holds many counts of this clonotype. The chain has TRBV7-2 and TRBJ2-1; TRBD2 matches 9 bases. This CDR3 contains 14 residues. J was trimmed by 10 bases and V by 4 bases; bases with no gene match: 8. Per the germline V gene, CDR1 is SGHTA and CDR2 is FQGNSA. Here the CDR3 reads CASSSGTSRGEQFF. In DNA form, the CDR3 reads TGTGCCAGCAGCTCCGGGACTAGCAGGGGCGAGCAGTTCTTC. Complete variable domain (other parts from reference TRBV7-2 and TRBJ2-1): GAGVSQSPSNKVTEKGKDVELRCDPISGHTALYWYRQSLGQGLEFLIYFQGNSAPDKSGLPSDRFSAERTGGSVSTLTIQRTQQEDSAVYLCASSSGTSRGEQFFGPGTRLTVL.

This clonotype was seen just once. The chain has TRBV2 and TRBJ1-6; D call uncertain. Germline CDR1 is SNHLY and CDR2 is FYNNEI. This CDR3 has 13 residues. Trimming took 2 bases from V and 8 from J, leaving 7 bases between them. CDR3 DNA sequence: TGTGCCAGCAGTGAAAGGGAGCATTCACCCCTCCACTTT. It encodes CASSEREHSPLHF.

This chain uses TRBV5-1 with TRBJ1-6; D is unclear. The CDR3 sequence is 14 residues long. Trimming shortened V by 0 bases and J by 9 bases, and 10 bases separated the two germline ends. Germline V gene sequence: CDR1 SGHRS, CDR2 YFSETQ. CDR3 in DNA: TGCGCCAGCAGCTTGGGGAGGGATGGTTCACCCCTCCACTTT. Translation gives CASSLGRDGSPLHF.

V gene TRBV10-3 combines with J gene TRBJ2-3; 7 bases line up with TRBD1. V shed 0 bases and J 2 bases; nucleotides not matched to a gene: 5. The CDR3 extends over 16 amino acids. Germline values: CDR1 ENHRY, CDR2 SYGVKD. The CDR3, as DNA: TGTGCCATCAGTGAGTCGAGACAGGGAATCACAGATACGCAGTATTTT. Its protein product is CAISESRQGITDTQYF.

The chain links TRBV28 to TRBJ1-2, with D possibly being TRBD1 (5 bases). The CDR3 length is 12 residues. V was pared by 5 bases and J by 4 bases, with 8 bases between. Germline V CDR1 and CDR2: MDHEN, SYDVKM. CDR3 protein: CASSRRVYGYTF. DNA of the CDR3: TGTGCCAGCAGTCGCAGGGTCTATGGCTACACCTTC.

This rearrangement joins TRBV19 to TRBJ2-3, with D perhaps TRBD2 (6 bases). The CDR3 covers 15 residues. Trimming stripped 4 bases from V and 6 bases from J, with 17 bases between. Germline V gives CDR1 LNHDA, CDR2 SQIVND (reference sequence). The CDR3 reads CASSREANTWDTQYF. DNA of the CDR3: TGTGCCAGTAGTAGGGAGGCGAACACATGGGATACGCAGTATTTT.

This chain links TRBV29-1 with TRBJ2-5, with 7 nucleotides matching TRBD1. Germline CDR1 reads SQVTM; CDR2 reads ANQGSEA. The CDR3 is made up of 13 amino acids. V gave up 7 bases and J gave up 1 base; unmatched junction bases: 6. The CDR3 DNA reads as TGCAGCGCCCGGTCAGGGGGCCAAGAGACCCAGTACTTC. It specifies CSARSGGQETQYF.

This clonotype has more than one count but fewer than ten. The rearrangement uses TRBV24-1 and TRBJ2-1; D remains unclear. CDR1 is KGHDR and CDR2 is SFDVKD in the germline V gene. Trimming shortened V by 3 bases and J by 4 bases, and 3 bases separated the two germline ends. This CDR3 is built from 12 residues. CDR3 region: CATSDPYNEQFF. In DNA, the CDR3 is TGTGCCACCAGTGATCCTTACAATGAGCAGTTCTTC.

The rearrangement joins TRBV24-1 to TRBJ1-1, with 9 bases that match TRBD1. This CDR3 is 13 amino acids long. Germline V CDR1 and CDR2: KGHDR, SFDVKD. After removal of 4 bases from V and 10 bases from J, the junction contained 6 bases not matched to a gene. The CDR3 protein is CATSETGTGRAFF. CDR3 bases: TGTGCCACCAGTGAGACCGGGACAGGGAGAGCTTTCTTT.

This sequence joins TRBV28 and TRBJ1-5; 9 bases align to TRBD1. This CDR3 has 15 amino acids. Germline lookup yields CDR1 MDHEN and CDR2 SYDVKM. Trimming at V came to 5 bases and at J to 7 bases, leaving 9 bases not matched to a gene. CDR3 sequence: CASSLPQGAEQPQHF. CDR3 bases: TGTGCCAGCAGTCTACCACAGGGGGCTGAACAGCCCCAGCATTTT.

This clonotype was observed a handful of times. The J gene is TRBJ2-7, the V gene TRBV9, with a possible D match to TRBD2 (6 bases). Trimming left V 0 bases short and J 3 bases short, with 13 bases between. The V gene's germline CDR1 is SGDLS and CDR2 YYNGEE. This CDR3 has 15 residues. CDR3 in DNA: TGTGCCAGCAGCGTAGGGGTTACGGAGGGCTACGAGCAGTACTTC. Its translation: CASSVGVTEGYEQYF.

This chain links TRBV4-3 with TRBJ2-3; no clear D. The V gene lost 4 bases and the J gene lost 4 bases, with 6 bases spanning the gap. CDR3 size: 12 residues. Germline assignment: CDR1 LGHNA and CDR2 YSLEER. DNA of the CDR3: TGCGCCAGCAGCCGGAACGCAGATACGCAGTATTTT. Its translation is CASSRNADTQYF.

The J gene is TRBJ2-1, the V gene TRBV5-1; possible D gene TRBD2, 6 bases. This CDR3 comprises 14 residues. V dropped 3 bases and J dropped 8 bases, with 15 bases sitting between them. CDR1 and CDR2 (germline): SGHRS, YFSETQ. CDR3: CASSSGGSWDEQFF. Here the CDR3 DNA reads TGCGCCAGCAGCTCCGGGGGTAGCTGGGATGAGCAGTTCTTC. Variable domain in full (rest from reference TRBV5-1 and TRBJ2-1): KAGVTQTPRYLIKTRGQQVTLSCSPISGHRSVSWYQQTPGQGLQFLFEYFSETQRNKGNFPGRFSGRQFSNSRSEMNVSTLELGDSALYLCASSSGGSWDEQFFGPGTRLTVL.

This clonotype was observed a handful of times. The chain links TRBV28 to TRBJ2-7; 12 bases are a match to TRBD1. Germline V gene data show CDR1 as MDHEN and CDR2 as SYDVKM. CDR3 length: 14 residues. The V and J ends lost 8 bases and 2 bases, in that order; junction bases with no gene match: 4. CDR3 in amino acids: CASGDRGLTYEQYF. The CDR3 DNA sequence: TGTGCCAGCGGGGACAGGGGGCTCACCTACGAGCAGTACTTC.

V and J are TRBV29-1 and TRBJ1-4; maybe TRBD1 (6 bases). V gave up 0 bases and J gave up 6 bases, with 11 bases separating them. The germline CDR1 and CDR2 sequences are SQVTM and ANQGSEA. This CDR3 region has 14 residues. The DNA of the CDR3 is TGCAGCGTTGAAGAAGGCAGGGGAGATGAAAAACTGTTTTTT. This translates into CSVEEGRGDEKLFF.

This clonotype has just a few counts. J is TRBJ2-5 and V is TRBV29-1; no clear D. Between the trimmed V and J ends, which lost 4 bases and 5 bases, there was a span of 8 bases. The germline gives CDR1 SQVTM, CDR2 ANQGSEA. This CDR3 is 11 amino acids long. CDR3 residues: CSVGVGETQYF. The CDR3 DNA reads as TGCAGCGTTGGTGTCGGGGAGACCCAGTACTTC. Full variable domain (missing parts from reference TRBV29-1 and TRBJ2-5): SAVISQKPSRDICQRGTSLTIQCQVDSQVTMMFWYRQQPGQSLTLIATANQGSEATYESGFVIDKFPISRPNLTFSTLTVSNMSPEDSSIYLCSVGVGETQYFGPGTRLLVL.